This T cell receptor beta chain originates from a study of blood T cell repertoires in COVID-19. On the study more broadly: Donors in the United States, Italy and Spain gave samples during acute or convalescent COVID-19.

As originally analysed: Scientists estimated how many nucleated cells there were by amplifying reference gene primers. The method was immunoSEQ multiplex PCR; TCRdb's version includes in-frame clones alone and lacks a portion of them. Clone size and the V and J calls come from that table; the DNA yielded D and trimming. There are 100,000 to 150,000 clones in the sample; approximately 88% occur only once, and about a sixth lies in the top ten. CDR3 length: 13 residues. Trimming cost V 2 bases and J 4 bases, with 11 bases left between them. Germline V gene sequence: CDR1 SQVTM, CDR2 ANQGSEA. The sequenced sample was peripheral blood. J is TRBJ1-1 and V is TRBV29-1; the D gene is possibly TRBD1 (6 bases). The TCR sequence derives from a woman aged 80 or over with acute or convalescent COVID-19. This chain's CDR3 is CSVEQGRVTEAFF. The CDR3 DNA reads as TGCAGCGTTGAACAGGGGCGGGTCACTGAAGCTTTCTTT.